This is a list of T cell receptor beta chains from one sample in a study of vaccination effects on CD4 cells after COVID-19. These TCRs are of unknown antigen specificity. The data were produced by immunoSEQ multiplex PCR, yet TCRdb's version contains in-frame clones alone and is incomplete. The table records roughly 45,000 clones, more than 60% of them present only once. Sequenced material: CD4+ T cells from PBMCs cultured with a peptide pool, taken before COVID-19 vaccination. The origin of the receptors is a human donor who had a prior SARS-CoV-2 infection. The CDR3 runs from the conserved cysteine through the conserved F or W. The order of the fields is D gene, clone size, V gene, J gene, CDR3 DNA, CDR3 protein. D genes are given only for firm matches. For some rows the clone size is stated as once, few or many, or as a class when expanded; others skip it.

TRBD2	-	TRBV4-1	TRBJ2-3	TGCGCCAGCAGCCAAGATCGGGGGGGGCGGGGCACAGATACGCAGTATTTT	CASSQDRGGRGTDTQYF
-	-	TRBV7-8	TRBJ1-2	TGTGCCAGCAGCTTCCGCCGGGACCCCGGAGGCGGCTACACCTTC	CASSFRRDPGGGYTF
-	-	TRBV19	TRBJ2-2	TGTGCCAGAAAAACAGCGGAGCCCCCGACCGGGGAGCTGTTTTTT	CARKTAEPPTGELFF
TRBD2	-	TRBV15	TRBJ2-4	TGTGCCACCAGCACTGGGACTAGCGGGGCAGCGGACATTCAGTACTTC	CATSTGTSGAADIQYF
-	-	TRBV7-6	TRBJ2-1	TGTGCCAGCAGCTTAGACCCCACAACCTACAATGAGCAGTTCTTC	CASSLDPTTYNEQFF
-	-	TRBV7-9	TRBJ1-5	TGTGCCAGCAGCGCGAGGGGCGATAGCAATCAGCCCCAGCATTTT	CASSARGDSNQPQHF
-	once	TRBV5-6	TRBJ2-1	TGTGCCAGCAGCTTTCGTCGCGGGGGCCCGTACAATGAGCAGTTCTTC	CASSFRRGGPYNEQFF
TRBD1	-	TRBV24-1	TRBJ2-5	TGTGCCACCAGTGAGGACAGGTACGGGCGAGGAGAGACCCAGTACTTC	CATSEDRYGRGETQYF
-	-	TRBV15	TRBJ1-2	TGTGCCACCAGCCTGACGGGTGCCTATGGCTACACCTTC	CATSLTGAYGYTF
-	-	TRBV4-3	TRBJ2-2	TGCGCCAGCAGCCATAGGGACAACACCGGGGAGCTGTTTTTT	CASSHRDNTGELFF
-	few	TRBV15	TRBJ1-4	TGTGCCACCGAACAGAGATTAAATGAAAAACTGTTTTTT	CATEQRLNEKLFF
-	-	TRBV5-1	TRBJ2-3	TGCGCCAGCAGAGAGGGGGACCTGGCTGGCACAGATACGCAGTATTTT	CASREGDLAGTDTQYF
TRBD1	-	TRBV24-1	TRBJ2-4	TGTGCCACCAGTGACTCCGCGGGACAGGGGCTAGCCAAAAACATTCAGTACTTC	CATSDSAGQGLAKNIQYF
TRBD2	few	TRBV5-1	TRBJ2-2	TGCGCCAGCAGCGTTCTAGCGGTCGGTAACACCGGGGAGCTGTTTTTT	CASSVLAVGNTGELFF
-	-	TRBV6-2/TRBV6-3	TRBJ1-1	TGTGCCAGCAGTTACTACAGATGGGAGAACACTGAAGCTTTCTTT	CASSYYRWENTEAFF
TRBD1	-	TRBV4-1	TRBJ1-2	TGCGCCAGCAGCCTGGACAGGGGGCACGGCTACACCTTC	CASSLDRGHGYTF
TRBD2	once	TRBV30	TRBJ2-3	TGTGCCAATAGCGGGGAGACAGATACGCAGTATTTT	CANSGETDTQYF
-	-	TRBV5-4	TRBJ2-1	TGTGCCAGCAGCCTTGTATCTAGCGTCAATGAGCAGTTCTTC	CASSLVSSVNEQFF
TRBD2	-	TRBV6-2/TRBV6-3	TRBJ2-7	TGTGCCAGCAGCCCGGGGGGGGGCCTCGTCGAGCAGTACTTC	CASSPGGGLVEQYF
TRBD2	-	TRBV10-3	TRBJ2-7	TGTGCCACGGGACTACCCTACGAGCAGTACTTC	CATGLPYEQYF
-	-	TRBV21-1	TRBJ1-1	TGTGCCAGCAGCAGACAGGGTTTGGGGACTGAAGCTTTCTTT	CASSRQGLGTEAFF
TRBD1	-	TRBV5-8	TRBJ2-1	TGTGCCAGCAGCGCCCTGGGACAGGAGGTTAATGAGCAGTTCTTC	CASSALGQEVNEQFF
-	-	TRBV7-2	TRBJ2-5	TGTGCCAGCATAAGGGGTTGGGAGGAAGAGACCCAGTACTTC	CASIRGWEEETQYF
-	-	TRBV10-3	TRBJ1-3	TGTGCCATCAGAGGTCCAGGGACCGCGCGGGGCTCTGGAAACACCATATATTTT	CAIRGPGTARGSGNTIYF
TRBD1	-	TRBV11-3	TRBJ1-1	TGTGCCAGCAGCCCGGGACAGACATACATGAACACTGAAGCTTTCTTT	CASSPGQTYMNTEAFF
TRBD1	-	TRBV6-5	TRBJ2-3	TGTGCCAGCAAGATGACAGGGGATAGCACAGATACGCAGTATTTT	CASKMTGDSTDTQYF
TRBD1	few	TRBV13	TRBJ2-2	TGTGCCAGCAGCTTACCCGGACAGGGGAACACCGGGGAGCTGTTTTTT	CASSLPGQGNTGELFF
-	-	TRBV3-1/TRBV3-2	TRBJ2-3	TGTGCCAGCAGCCTCCATGGGGGGGGCGGTCTAGATACGCAGTATTTT	CASSLHGGGGLDTQYF
-	few	TRBV13	TRBJ1-2	TGTGCCAGCAGCAATTACCATGGCTACACCTTC	CASSNYHGYTF
TRBD2	few	TRBV7-8	TRBJ2-2	TGTGCCAGCAGCTTATCGGGGGGGCCGGGAGGCGATGGGGAGCTGTTTTTT	CASSLSGGPGGDGELFF
TRBD1	-	TRBV13	TRBJ2-1	TGTGCCAGCAGCCCCTCGTACCGGGACAGAAGGAGTAATGAGCAGTTCTTC	CASSPSYRDRRSNEQFF
TRBD2	-	TRBV4-3	TRBJ2-1	TGCGCCAGCAGCCAAGAGGGGGGGAGGGCCTACAATGAGCAGTTCTTC	CASSQEGGRAYNEQFF
TRBD2	-	TRBV2	TRBJ2-3	TGTGCCAGCAGTCTTGGACTAGCGGGACCCGCAGATACGCAGTATTTT	CASSLGLAGPADTQYF
-	few	TRBV4-2	TRBJ2-6	TGTGCCAGCAGCCAGGTGGGGGCCCTCGGGGCCAACGTCCTGACTTTC	CASSQVGALGANVLTF
-	-	TRBV10-3	TRBJ2-6	TGTGCCATCAGTGGGGCAGGGTGGGGTATATCTGGGGCCAACGTCCTGACTTTC	CAISGAGWGISGANVLTF
-	once	TRBV29-1	TRBJ1-1	TGCAGCGTCGCAAGGGACATGAACACTGAAGCTTTCTTT	CSVARDMNTEAFF
-	-	TRBV20-1	TRBJ1-5	TGCAGTGCCAGTACATCGGTCGTAAATCAGCCCCAGCATTTT	CSASTSVVNQPQHF
TRBD1	few	TRBV10-3	TRBJ2-7	TGTGCCATCAGTGAGCCTAACAGGGGGCTCAACTACGAGCAGTACTTC	CAISEPNRGLNYEQYF
-	-	TRBV5-1	TRBJ1-6	TGCGCCAGCAGCTCGAGTTGGGGGGCTGATAATTCACCCCTCCACTTT	CASSSSWGADNSPLHF
-	-	TRBV2	TRBJ1-1	TGTGCCAGCAGTGTAGGAAGCACTGAAGCTTTCTTT	CASSVGSTEAFF
-	few	TRBV4-2	TRBJ2-1	TGTGCCAGCAGCCAGGACCGCCCACCGAGCGGGGAGCAGTTCTTC	CASSQDRPPSGEQFF
TRBD2	-	TRBV4-3	TRBJ2-7	TGCGCCAGCAGCCAACGAATTGCTAGCGGGAGCGGGTCGCTATCCTACGAGCAGTACTTC	CASSQRIASGSGSLSYEQYF
TRBD1	-	TRBV7-8	TRBJ2-7	TGTGCCAGCAGCCCGGACAGGACTGGGGGACCCTACGAGCAGTACTTC	CASSPDRTGGPYEQYF
-	-	TRBV5-1	TRBJ2-5	TGCGCCAGCAGCAAGGAGGTGCAAGAGACCCAGTACTTC	CASSKEVQETQYF
TRBD1	few	TRBV5-1	TRBJ1-1	TGCGCCAGCAGTACAGGGACAGTATACACTGAAGCTTTCTTT	CASSTGTVYTEAFF
-	-	TRBV12-3/TRBV12-4	TRBJ2-7	TGTGCCAGCACTCCCGGGGGCCGGTACGAGCAGTACTTC	CASTPGGRYEQYF
-	-	TRBV24-1	TRBJ2-3	TGTGCCACCAGTGACCCTAGCTCTCCTAGCACAGATACGCAGTATTTT	CATSDPSSPSTDTQYF
-	-	TRBV2	TRBJ1-1	TGTGCCAGCAGGTCGCGGGGATTCGCTGAAGCTTTCTTT	CASRSRGFAEAFF
TRBD1	once	TRBV10-3	TRBJ1-1	TGTGCCATCACCTCAACTCAGGGGGCTGAAGCTTTCTTT	CAITSTQGAEAFF
-	-	TRBV19	TRBJ1-1	TGTGCCAGTTCGCGGGCCACTGAAGCTTTCTTT	CASSRATEAFF
-	few	TRBV5-6	TRBJ2-2	TGTGCCAGCAGCTTGGGCCCCGCCACCGGGGAGCTGTTTTTT	CASSLGPATGELFF
-	-	TRBV11-3	TRBJ2-7	TGTGCCAGCAGCTTAGATCCCCAGTCCTTATACGAGCAGTACTTC	CASSLDPQSLYEQYF
-	-	TRBV4-1	TRBJ1-1	TGCGCCAGCAGCCAAGCCGGGGCGGCTGAAGCTTTCTTT	CASSQAGAAEAFF
TRBD1	-	TRBV6-5	TRBJ2-7	TGTGCCAGCAGTTACAGGGACAGGGGATCCTACGAGCAGTACTTC	CASSYRDRGSYEQYF
TRBD1	-	TRBV6-4	TRBJ1-2	TGTGCCAGCCAACCCTGGGCCGAACAGGGGTATGGCTACACCTTC	CASQPWAEQGYGYTF